The rows below give T cell receptor beta chains drawn from one sample of a study of PD-1 blockade in mismatch repair-deficient tumors. Sequencing used immunoSEQ multiplex PCR; TCRdb keeps in-frame clones, though not all of them. Among fewer than 10,000 clones, 85% were seen once, and the ten largest hold about 1%. The specimen was PBMCs, collected about 48 weeks after starting pembrolizumab. These TCRs come from an adult with mismatch repair-deficient cancer. Each CDR3 is given with its conserved first and last residue. The order of the fields is J gene, V gene, CDR3 protein.

>TRBJ2-1|TRBV14
CASRSETLPTGAGGINEQFF
>TRBJ2-7|TRBV2
CASSHSAGSSSYEQYF
>TRBJ2-3|TRBV10-3
CAISKTGGGSTDTQYF
>TRBJ1-1|TRBV19
CASSVLDGSGGSTEAFF
>TRBJ2-4|TRBV5-1
CASRPSGVNIQYF
>TRBJ2-6|TRBV28
CASRPNSSGANVLTF
>TRBJ2-6|TRBV7-9
CASSRLGQGAPGANVLTF
>TRBJ2-2|TRBV9
CASSPTNTGELFF
>TRBJ2-2|TRBV19
CASSWRGDGELFF
>TRBJ2-7|TRBV2
CASSPGLAEYEQYF
>TRBJ2-7|TRBV10-2
CASSESEGGPYEQYF
>TRBJ2-3|TRBV2
CASNRASSADTQYF
>TRBJ2-2|TRBV10-2
CASSETRKGPGELFF
>TRBJ2-2|TRBV5-1
CASSLGTGSNTGELFF
>TRBJ2-3|TRBV21-1
CASSKRRTGDTDTQYF
>TRBJ2-7|TRBV28
CASSYTGLAGVGYEQYF
>TRBJ2-7|TRBV5-1
CASSHIISSPGISYEQYF
>TRBJ1-1|TRBV10-2
CASGRGQESEAFF
>TRBJ2-1|TRBV27
CASSSLYHNEQFF
>TRBJ2-2|TRBV14
CASSPHLGLAGNTGELFF
>TRBJ2-1|TRBV14
CASSQAGLGLFF
>TRBJ2-2|TRBV7-2
CASLKGGLAGYTGELFF
>TRBJ2-2|TRBV7-3
CASSLTPGQGRTGELFF
>TRBJ2-1|TRBV6-4
CASSPGIDNEQFF
>TRBJ2-2|TRBV18
CASSPPSTVNTGELFF
>TRBJ2-7|TRBV14
CASSQVSGRPYEQYF
>TRBJ2-2|TRBV6-1
CASKGLAGRTGELFF
>TRBJ2-5|TRBV28
CASSLPQGARETQYF
>TRBJ1-5|TRBV28
CASNNGLGANKPQHF
>TRBJ2-1|TRBV11-1
CASSLLRLAGISSYNEQFF
>TRBJ1-1|TRBV6-4
CASSRQVDTEAFF
>TRBJ2-7|TRBV18
CASSPPSSGSPYEQYF
>TRBJ2-3|TRBV28
CASSLGGSGRLDTQYF
>TRBJ2-7|TRBV6-6
CATSGTAYEQYF
>TRBJ1-2|TRBV6-5
CASSDPAGTYGYTF
>TRBJ1-4|TRBV28
CASRTGTGYAGVKLFF
>TRBJ2-5|TRBV7-2
CASSLGGAVRTQYF
>TRBJ2-7|TRBV5-1
CASSPGTGGDEQYF
>TRBJ2-7|TRBV19
CASSRTDRATHEQYF
>TRBJ1-3|TRBV9
CASSAHRGGNTIYF
>TRBJ2-7|TRBV6-1
CASSEMADYEQYF
>TRBJ2-1|TRBV5-1
CASSPGLANYNEQFF
>TRBJ1-5|TRBV6-1
CASSGGTGFNQPQHF
>TRBJ1-2|TRBV11-2
CASSLVAGGSGYTF
>TRBJ2-2|TRBV5-6
CASSLPFTGELFF
>TRBJ2-3|TRBV4-2
CASSQPGTNTDTQYF
>TRBJ2-1|TRBV28
CASSWGGNSYNEQFF
>TRBJ2-3|TRBV27
CASTLTPGLATDTQYF
>TRBJ2-7|TRBV7-8
CASSLASSYEQYF
>TRBJ2-7|TRBV28
CASSFGTSAPYEQYF
>TRBJ2-3|TRBV28
CASSLRTITSGISGGSTDTQYF
>TRBJ1-2|TRBV9
CASSVASQGNYGYTF
>TRBJ2-2|TRBV7-2
CASSKTSGTSTGELFF
>TRBJ2-7|TRBV4-1
CASSLGTASSSYEQYF